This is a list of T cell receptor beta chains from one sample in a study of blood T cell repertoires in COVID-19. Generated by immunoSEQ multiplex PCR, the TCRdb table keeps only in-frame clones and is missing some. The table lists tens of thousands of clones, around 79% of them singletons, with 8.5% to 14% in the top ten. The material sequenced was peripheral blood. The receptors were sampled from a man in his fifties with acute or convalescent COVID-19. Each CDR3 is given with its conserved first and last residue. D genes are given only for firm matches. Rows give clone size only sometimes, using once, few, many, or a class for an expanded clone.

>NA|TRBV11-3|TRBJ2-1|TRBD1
TGTGCCAGCAGCTTACAAACAGGGGTTCATGAGCAGTTCTTC
CASSLQTGVHEQFF
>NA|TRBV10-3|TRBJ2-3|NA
TGTGCCATCAGTGCGCGCGAGCCAGATACGCAGTATTTT
CAISAREPDTQYF
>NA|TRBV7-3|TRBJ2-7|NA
TGTGCCAGCAGCTTGGAGTGGTCCTACGAGCAGTACTTC
CASSLEWSYEQYF
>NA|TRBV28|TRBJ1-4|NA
TGTGCCAGCAGTCCGGGACTGAAGCCGAATGAAAAACTGTTTTTT
CASSPGLKPNEKLFF
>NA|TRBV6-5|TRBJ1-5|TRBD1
TGTGCCAGCAGGCAAACAGGGGGAAATCAGCCCCAGCATTTT
CASRQTGGNQPQHF
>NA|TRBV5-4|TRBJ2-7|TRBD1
TGTGCCACCCGACAGGGGGCTTTCTACGAGCAGTACTTC
CATRQGAFYEQYF
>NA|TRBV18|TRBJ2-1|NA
TGTGCCAGCTCACCACAGGGAGAGGCCTACAATGAGCAGTTCTTC
CASSPQGEAYNEQFF
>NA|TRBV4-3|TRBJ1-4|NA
TGCGCCAGCAGCCAAGGGGCTGGGCCTGCAACTAATGAAAAACTGTTTTTT
CASSQGAGPATNEKLFF
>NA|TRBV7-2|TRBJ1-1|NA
TGTGCCAGCAGCTCAGGGCTGGGAAACACTGAAGCTTTCTTT
CASSSGLGNTEAFF
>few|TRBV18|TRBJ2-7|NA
TGTGCCAGCTCGCCAACCTCGACAGCGCCCGAGCAGTACTTC
CASSPTSTAPEQYF
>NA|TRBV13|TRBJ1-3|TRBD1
TGTGCCAGCAGCTTGACAGGGAGCTCTGGAAACACCATATATTTT
CASSLTGSSGNTIYF
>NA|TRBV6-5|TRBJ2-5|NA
TGTGCCAGCAGGGGCAGTCAAGAGACCCAGTACTTC
CASRGSQETQYF
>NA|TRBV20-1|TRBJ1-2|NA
TGCAGTGCTACAGGGCAAGGCTACACCTTC
CSATGQGYTF
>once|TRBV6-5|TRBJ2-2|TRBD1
TGTGCCAGCAGTCCTCGGGACAGGGTGGGGGAGCTGTTTTTT
CASSPRDRVGELFF
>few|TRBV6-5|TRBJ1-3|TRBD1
TGTGCCAGCAGTTACAGGGGGCTCTCTGGAAACACCATATATTTT
CASSYRGLSGNTIYF
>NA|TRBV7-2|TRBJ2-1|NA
TGTGCCAGCAGCTTAGAGCTCCTGAGACTAGAGCAGTTCTTC
CASSLELLRLEQFF
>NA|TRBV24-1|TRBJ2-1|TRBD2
TGTGCCACCAGTGCCCTAGCGGATCATGAGCAGTTCTTC
CATSALADHEQFF